Each of the 21 T cell receptor beta chains below was sequenced from the same sample in a study of cytomegalovirus exposure and HLA in healthy donors. PCR was performed using 60 Vbeta and 13 Jbeta primers. TCRdb keeps only in-frame clones here, not all; method: immunoSEQ multiplex PCR. The sample shows about 200,000 clones, 87% of them seen only once. Source material: PBMCs. These receptor sequences come from a man aged 25 to 40 in good health and CMV-seronegative.

The chain recombines TRBV7-2 with TRBJ1-2; TRBD1 is a possible D gene (5 bases). CDR1 and CDR2 from the germline V gene are SGHTA and FQGNSA. With 1 base removed from V and 6 bases from J, the gap between germline ends came to 15 bases. This CDR3 region has 15 residues. The CDR3 region has the DNA TGTGCCAGCAGCTTAGGGGGTAGGGGTTTTCATGGCTACACCTTC. This translates into CASSLGGRGFHGYTF.

The count of this clone is one. The gene calls are TRBV18 and TRBJ2-1, with D perhaps TRBD1 (6 bases). V shed 3 bases and J shed 0 bases, with 15 bases lying between them. The CDR3 consists of 17 residues. Germline values: CDR1 KGHSH, CDR2 LQKENI. This CDR3 is CASSPLDSLSSYNEQFF. In nucleotides, the CDR3 is TGTGCCAGCTCACCTCTGGACAGCCTGAGCTCCTACAATGAGCAGTTCTTC.

Comments on this clone: One end of the junction does not line up with germline, which may come from a read error. The chain has TRBV4-1 and TRBJ2-6; 10 bases are a match to TRBD1. Germline V gene lookup returns CDR1 MGHRA and CDR2 YSYEKL. The CDR3 runs 22 residues. CDR3 bases: TGCGCCAGCAGCCAAGCTTCCCTCGGGACAGGGGAAAGGTTCTCTGGGGCCAACGGCCTGACTTTC. Translated: CASSQASLGTGERFSGANGLTF.

This chain connects TRBV6-1 to TRBJ2-7, with D maybe TRBD1 (5 bases). Germline CDR1 MNHNS, CDR2 SASEGT. The CDR3 loop spans 15 amino acids. The V end lost 6 bases, the J end lost 4 bases, and 19 bases lay between the germline ends. The CDR3 loop is CASSPRDVGTYEQYF. For the CDR3, the DNA is TGTGCCAGCAGCCCCAGGGATGTGGGCACTTACGAGCAGTACTTC.

This chain uses TRBV7-2 with TRBJ2-5, with unresolved D. Germline V gives CDR1 SGHTA, CDR2 FQGNSA. V lost 1 base to trimming and J lost 1 base, with 4 bases between them. This CDR3 has 13 amino acids. CDR3 protein: CASSLVSQETQYF. The DNA for the CDR3 is TGTGCCAGCAGCTTAGTCAGCCAAGAGACCCAGTACTTC. The full variable domain, completed using reference TRBV7-2 and TRBJ2-5, is GAGVSQSPSNKVTEKGKDVELRCDPISGHTALYWYRQSLGQGLEFLIYFQGNSAPDKSGLPSDRFSAERTGGSVSTLTIQRTQQEDSAVYLCASSLVSQETQYFGPGTRLLVL.

The genes are TRBV5-4 and TRBJ1-4; 11 bases agree with TRBD1. Losses at the gene ends were 3 bases for V and 7 bases for J; bases not matched to a gene: 11. CDR3 length: 17 amino acids. Germline lookup yields CDR1 SGHNT and CDR2 YYREEE (reference sequence). The DNA of the CDR3 is TGTGCCAGCAGCTCCCCTCCCACTGGGACAGGGGGTGAAAAACTGTTTTTT. Amino acids: CASSSPPTGTGGEKLFF.

The rearrangement uses TRBV7-2 and TRBJ2-5; 7 bases fit TRBD2. The CDR3 consists of 14 residues. V lost 4 bases and J lost 5; bases outside the gene matches: 7. Germline V gene sequence: CDR1 SGHTA, CDR2 FQGNSA. The CDR3 reads CASSSAPGGETQYF. The CDR3 DNA is TGTGCCAGCAGCTCGGCCCCCGGGGGGGAGACCCAGTACTTC.

The J gene is TRBJ2-7, the V gene TRBV7-9; 8 positions match TRBD2. This CDR3 has 15 residues. J gave up 1 base and V 6 bases, and 8 bases lay outside the gene matches. Germline V CDR1 and CDR2: SEHNR, FQNEAQ (reference sequence). The CDR3: CASSGASGQSYEQYF. CDR3 bases: TGTGCCAGCAGTGGGGCTAGCGGGCAATCCTACGAGCAGTACTTC. Full variable domain (outside the CDR3, taken from reference TRBV7-9 and TRBJ2-7): DTGVSQNPRHKITKRGQNVTFRCDPISEHNRLYWYRQTLGQGPEFLTYFQNEAQLEKSRLLSDRFSAERPKGSFSTLEIQRTEQGDSAMYLCASSGASGQSYEQYFGPGTRLTVT.

V usage is TRBV19 and J usage is TRBJ1-2; D unclear. Per the germline V gene, CDR1 is LNHDA and CDR2 is SQIVND (reference sequence). The CDR3 has 12 residues. V gave up 6 bases and J gave up 4 bases, with 9 bases separating them. CDR3 loop: CASSPGGYGYTF. DNA for the CDR3: TGTGCCAGTAGCCCAGGAGGCTATGGCTACACCTTC. Full variable domain (rest looked up from reference TRBV19 and TRBJ1-2): DGGITQSPKYLFRKEGQNVTLSCEQNLNHDAMYWYRQDPGQGLRLIYYSQIVNDFQKGDIAEGYSVSREKKESFPLTVTSAQKNPTAFYLCASSPGGYGYTFGSGTRLTVV.

In the case of this clone: At one end, the junction sequence differs from germline, possibly due to a read error. J is TRBJ2-2 and V is TRBV11-1; 8 nucleotides match TRBD1. CDR3 length: 14 amino acids. Germline lookup yields CDR1 SGHAT and CDR2 FQDESV (reference sequence). CDR3 loop: CASNLRQGTGELFF. CDR3 sequence (DNA): TGTGCCAGCAACTTAAGACAGGGGACCGGGGAGCTGTTTTTT.

The V and J genes are TRBV5-6 and TRBJ2-3, with D perhaps matching TRBD2 (5 bases). The CDR3 covers 15 residues. The V end lost 2 bases, the J end lost 4 bases, and 14 bases lay between the germline ends. Germline CDR1 and CDR2: SGHDT and YYEEEE. The CDR3 sequence is CASSFLGSRADTQYF. In nucleotides, the CDR3 is TGTGCCAGCAGCTTCTTGGGGAGTCGGGCAGATACGCAGTATTTT. Variable domain in full (rest from reference TRBV5-6 and TRBJ2-3): DAGVTQSPTHLIKTRGQQVTLRCSPKSGHDTVSWYQQALGQGPQFIFQYYEEEERQRGNFPDRFSGHQFPNYSSELNVNALLLGDSALYLCASSFLGSRADTQYFGPGTRLTVL.

V and J are TRBV19 and TRBJ1-1, with 8 positions matching TRBD1. Unmatched junction bases numbered 3, after V lost 7 bases and J lost 5 bases. The germline gives CDR1 LNHDA, CDR2 SQIVND (reference sequence). The CDR3 spans 12 residues. The CDR3 DNA follows: TGTGCCAGTAAAACAGGGGGAACTGAAGCTTTCTTT. This gives the protein CASKTGGTEAFF.

The table lists this clone with a count of one. One end of the junction fails to match germline, which may point to a read error. The V call is TRBV7-9, the J call TRBJ1-5; 9 positions agree with TRBD1. This CDR3 is built from 16 residues. The germline CDR1 and CDR2 sequences are SEHNR and FQNEAQ (reference sequence). The DNA of the CDR3 is TGTTCCAGCAGCTTAGCGGGGACAGGGAGGCTTCAGCCCCAGCATTTT. Its translation: CSSSLAGTGRLQPQHF.

The CDR3 sequence: CASSSSGLYTDTQYF. CDR3 coding DNA: TGTGCCAGCAGCTCTAGCGGGCTCTACACAGATACGCAGTATTTT. This rearrangement joins TRBV7-2 to TRBJ2-3; 8 bases are shared with TRBD2. This CDR3 is 15 amino acids long. Germline V gene sequence: CDR1 SGHTA, CDR2 FQGNSA. V shed 4 bases and J 2 bases; nucleotides not matched to a gene: 5.

The chain couples TRBV14 to TRBJ2-1; 12 bases fit TRBD2. CDR1 is SGHDN, CDR2 FVKESK, per germline. The J segment lost 5 bases and the V segment lost 4 bases, leaving 6 bases of the junction unmatched. The CDR3 extends over 16 amino acids. This chain's CDR3 is CASSPSSGRVNNEQFF. CDR3 bases: TGTGCCAGCAGCCCATCTAGCGGGAGGGTAAACAATGAGCAGTTCTTC.

Points on this clone: One junction end does not reproduce the germline sequence, and a read error may be involved. This chain connects TRBV2 to TRBJ2-7; 10 nucleotides line up with TRBD1. The CDR3 is made up of 13 amino acids. CDR1 is SNHLY and CDR2 is FYNNEI in the germline V gene. CDR3 sequence: CASSSESTGGMNF. Here the CDR3 DNA reads TGTGCCAGCAGTTCCGAATCGACAGGGGGCATGAACTTC.

V and J are TRBV5-1 and TRBJ2-5; 9 nucleotides match TRBD2. The J call is in doubt because the DNA end fits TRBJ2-7 better. Germline V gene lookup returns CDR1 SGHRS and CDR2 YFSETQ. The CDR3 totals 16 residues. CDR3 in DNA: TGCGCCAGCAGCTTTGTAGCGGGAGTAAGGTCCTACGAGCAGTACTTC. This gives the protein CASSFVAGVRSYEQYF.

The chain joins TRBV5-1 to TRBJ1-2; no clear D. This CDR3 is 15 amino acids long. Between the trimmed V and J ends, which lost 4 bases and 4 bases, there was a span of 17 bases. Looked up from germline, CDR1 is SGHRS and CDR2 is YFSETQ. CDR3 DNA sequence: TGCGCCAGCAGCCATTATGGGCCCGACCGCTATGGCTACACCTTC. Translated, it gives CASSHYGPDRYGYTF.

The chain recombines TRBV28 with TRBJ2-7; D is possibly TRBD2 (5 bases). The V and J ends lost 5 bases and 1 base respectively, with 18 bases between them. The CDR3 consists of 16 residues. CDR1 is MDHEN and CDR2 is SYDVKM in the germline V gene. The CDR3 spells CASSPGSAVDSYEQYF. The DNA of the CDR3 is TGTGCCAGCAGTCCCGGGTCAGCGGTTGATTCCTACGAGCAGTACTTC.

This chain connects TRBV6-4 to TRBJ2-5; TRBD2 agrees at 7 bases. V was clipped by 3 bases and J by 1 base; unmatched bases: 8. CDR1 is MRHNA and CDR2 is SNTAGT in the germline V gene. The CDR3 totals 16 residues. The CDR3 is CASSESPGGGQETQYF. DNA of the CDR3: TGTGCCAGCAGTGAATCCCCTGGCGGGGGCCAAGAGACCCAGTACTTC.

The rearrangement joins TRBV6-5 to TRBJ2-5; 10 bases map to TRBD1. CDR1 is MNHEY, CDR2 SVGAGI, per germline. The CDR3 sequence is 15 residues long. Trimming removed 6 bases from V and 5 bases from J; junction bases left unmatched: 9. CDR3 in amino acids: CASRGSTGGGETQYF. For the CDR3, the DNA is TGTGCCAGCAGGGGTTCGACAGGGGGCGGGGAGACCCAGTACTTC.